These 27 T cell receptor beta chains were sequenced from one sample in a study of blood T cell repertoires in COVID-19 (dated by TCRdb to 2018 to 2020). The protocol used for the library was the immunoSEQ multiplex PCR assay. Entries here come from immuneACCESS through TCRdb and include only in-frame sequences with V and J called. Some clones fail to appear in such tables; in the studies checked, an unresolved V gene covers under half of the shortfall, and the cause of the remainder is unknown. Present in this sample are approximately 54,000 clones, more than 65% of which were seen just once. The ten top clones hold 6% to 9% of the sample. The sample consisted of peripheral blood. Receptor source: a human donor in a cohort sampled during active COVID-19.

The chain has TRBV6-1 and TRBJ1-6; possible D gene TRBD1, 6 bases. Trimming stripped 6 bases from V and 8 bases from J, with 17 bases between. The CDR3 runs to 15 residues. The germline CDR1 and CDR2 sequences are MNHNS and SASEGT. The CDR3: CASSLRQAWDSPLHF. The CDR3, as DNA: TGTGCCAGCAGCCTTAGACAGGCTTGGGATTCACCCCTCCACTTT.

The chain combines TRBV10-3 with TRBJ2-1; D is unclear. The CDR3 runs 15 residues. V was clipped by 2 bases and J by 4 bases, with 12 bases between them. CDR1 and CDR2 (germline): ENHRY, SYGVKD. CDR3 sequence (DNA): TGTGCCATCAGTGAGGGGCAGACCTCTTACAATGAGCAGTTCTTC. Residues: CAISEGQTSYNEQFF.

The chain carries TRBV12-3 or TRBV12-4 and TRBJ1-1; D remains ambiguous. V was shortened by 3 bases and J by 5 bases, with 7 bases between the two germline ends. The CDR3 has 12 residues. The CDR3 region is CASSFGRTEAFF. CDR3 coding DNA: TGTGCCAGCAGTTTCGGGAGGACTGAAGCTTTCTTT.

The rearrangement links TRBV6-6 to TRBJ2-7; 7 nucleotides line up with TRBD1. The CDR3 consists of 14 residues. From germline, CDR1 is MNHNY and CDR2 SVGAGI (reference sequence). The ends lost 6 bases at V and 3 bases at J; junction bases unmatched: 8. CDR3 nucleotides: TGTGCCAGCAGAGACCAGGGACAGAACTACGAGCAGTACTTC. It specifies CASRDQGQNYEQYF.

The rearrangement links TRBV3-1 (or the pseudogene TRBV3-2) to TRBJ2-7; 10 bases are shared with TRBD1. From germline, CDR1 is LGHDT and CDR2 YNNKEL (reference sequence). This CDR3 region has 13 residues. The junction had 1 base not matched to a gene; V was cut back by 6 bases and J by 2 bases. The CDR3: CASRDRGTYEQYF. DNA of the CDR3: TGTGCCAGCAGGGACAGGGGGACCTACGAGCAGTACTTC.

V gene TRBV28 combines with J gene TRBJ2-5; 8 bases agree with TRBD1. V lost 5 bases to trimming and J lost 12 bases; unmatched junction nucleotides: 8. Germline lookup yields CDR1 MDHEN and CDR2 SYDVKM. This CDR3 is 12 amino acids long. The CDR3 nucleotides are TGTGCCAGCAGTACCGGACAGGGAAGAGAGTACTTC. As protein: CASSTGQGREYF.

This sequence joins TRBV14 and TRBJ2-7; a weak D match, TRBD1 (6 bases). This CDR3 comprises 12 residues. Trimming removed 1 base from V and 6 bases from J, with 7 bases in between. Germline lookup yields CDR1 SGHDN and CDR2 FVKESK. This chain's CDR3 is CASSQVGGEQYF. CDR3 sequence (DNA): TGTGCCAGCAGCCAAGTAGGGGGCGAGCAGTACTTC. The full variable domain, rest sourced from reference TRBV14 and TRBJ2-7, is EAGVTQFPSHSVIEKGQTVTLRCDPISGHDNLYWYRRVMGKEIKFLLHFVKESKQDESGMPNNRFLAERTGGTYSTLKVQPAELEDSGVYFCASSQVGGEQYFGPGTRLTVT.

CDR3 loop: CSASWVQGPNEKLFF. CDR3 coding DNA: TGCAGTGCTAGTTGGGTACAGGGCCCCAATGAAAAACTGTTTTTT. The J gene is TRBJ1-4, the V gene TRBV20-1, with a possible D match to TRBD1 (6 bases). Trimming pared 3 bases from V and 5 bases from J, leaving 16 bases between. This CDR3 spans 15 amino acids. CDR1 is DFQATT, CDR2 SNEGSKA, per germline (reference sequence).

The chain employs TRBV4-3 and TRBJ1-2; 7 bases line up with TRBD1. V lost 6 bases and J lost 5; bases outside the gene matches: 15. The CDR3 length is 16 residues. Germline values: CDR1 LGHNA, CDR2 YSLEER. CDR3 DNA sequence: TGCGCCAGCAGTAGGACGACAGGGTTCGGGTGGTATGGCTACACCTTC. Protein product: CASSRTTGFGWYGYTF.

The J gene is TRBJ2-1, the V gene TRBV24-1; 10 nucleotides agree with TRBD2. Per the germline V gene, CDR1 is KGHDR and CDR2 is SFDVKD. V shed 0 bases, J shed 6 bases, and the junction held 13 bases outside the gene matches. There are 19 residues in the CDR3. CDR3 DNA sequence: TGTGCCACCAGTGATTTGCCGGCCCCGGGGCTAGCGGGAGTCAATGAGCAGTTCTTC. Its translation: CATSDLPAPGLAGVNEQFF.

V usage is TRBV10-1 and J usage is TRBJ2-3, with TRBD2 matching 7 bases. Germline values: CDR1 WNHNN, CDR2 SYGVQD (reference sequence). J gave up 2 bases and V 0 bases, and 2 bases lay outside the gene matches. The CDR3 has 15 amino acids. DNA for the CDR3: TGCGCCAGCAGTGAGTCAGCGGGACCCACAGATACGCAGTATTTT. Its protein product is CASSESAGPTDTQYF.

This chain connects TRBV11-2 to TRBJ1-1, with 8 positions matching TRBD1. The CDR3 has 13 amino acids. Per the germline V gene, CDR1 is SGHAT and CDR2 is FQNNGV. With 3 bases clipped from V and 7 bases from J, the junction kept 4 bases outside the gene matches. The chain's CDR3 is CASSLTGQGEAFF. The CDR3 nucleotides read TGTGCCAGCAGCTTGACCGGACAGGGTGAAGCTTTCTTT.

This chain connects TRBV24-1 to TRBJ2-1, with 8 bases matching TRBD2. The CDR3 runs 17 residues. Germline V gene data show CDR1 as KGHDR and CDR2 as SFDVKD. V lost 2 bases, J lost 6 bases, and 11 bases stayed unmatched. CDR3 region: CATSDSKGSGVFNEQFF. DNA for the CDR3: TGTGCCACCAGTGATTCCAAGGGTAGCGGGGTATTCAATGAGCAGTTCTTC.

The genes are TRBV9 and TRBJ1-1; 12 nucleotides align to TRBD1. This CDR3 contains 16 residues. J lost 5 bases, V lost 3 bases, and 8 bases had no gene match. Germline CDR1 reads SGDLS; CDR2 reads YYNGEE. CDR3 sequence: CASSAGTGGVGTEAFF. CDR3 coding DNA: TGTGCCAGCAGCGCCGGGACAGGGGGCGTGGGGACTGAAGCTTTCTTT.

Only a few counts were recorded for this clone. V is TRBV7-2 and J is TRBJ1-2; tentatively, D is TRBD1 (6 bases). V was cut by 2 bases and J by 5 bases, with 12 bases left in between. Germline CDR1 is SGHTA and CDR2 is FQGNSA. This CDR3 is built from 14 residues. DNA for the CDR3: TGTGCCAGCAGCTTAAATTGGGGGCGGTATGGCTACACCTTC. Amino acids: CASSLNWGRYGYTF.

The V call is TRBV2, the J call TRBJ2-7, with D perhaps matching TRBD1 (6 bases). The CDR3 is 14 residues long. Germline CDR1 and CDR2: SNHLY and FYNNEI. V was shortened by 8 bases and J by 3 bases, with 17 bases between the two germline ends. The CDR3 protein is CASEGTGRNYEQYF. The CDR3 DNA is TGTGCCAGCGAAGGTACAGGGCGGAACTACGAGCAGTACTTC. The full variable domain, completed using reference TRBV2 and TRBJ2-7, is EPEVTQTPSHQVTQMGQEVILRCVPISNHLYFYWYRQILGQKVEFLVSFYNNEISEKSEIFDDQFSVERPDGSNFTLKIRSTKLEDSAMYFCASEGTGRNYEQYFGPGTRLTVT.

Remarks on this clone: The junction shows a germline mismatch at one end, possibly a read error. The chain joins TRBV6-5 to TRBJ1-2; D gene ambiguous. The length of the CDR3 is 13 residues. Germline-derived CDR1 and CDR2 are MNHEY and SVGAGI. The CDR3 loop is CASSDSVNYGYTF. DNA for the CDR3: TGTGCCAGCAGTGACTCCGTAAACTATGGCTACACCTTC.

The table lists this clone with a few counts. This CDR3 reads CAWRRGTGNEQFF. DNA for the CDR3: TGTGCCTGGAGACGAGGAACGGGCAATGAGCAGTTCTTC. The rearrangement joins TRBV30 to TRBJ2-1; D gene uncertain. V was cut by 3 bases and J by 6 bases, with 12 bases left in between. The CDR3 covers 13 residues. From germline, CDR1 is GTSNPN and CDR2 SVGIG (reference sequence). The whole variable domain, remainder taken from reference TRBV30 and TRBJ2-1, is SQTIHQWPATLVQPVGSPLSLECTVEGTSNPNLYWYRQAAGRGLQLLFYSVGIGQISSEVPQNLSASRPQDRQFILSSKKLLLSDSGFYLCAWRRGTGNEQFFGPGTRLTVL.

The V gene is TRBV5-6, the J gene TRBJ2-2; TRBD1 agrees at 7 bases. This CDR3 has 15 residues. Germline V gene sequence: CDR1 SGHDT, CDR2 YYEEEE. Trimming removed 4 bases from V and 7 bases from J; junction bases left unmatched: 10. CDR3 DNA sequence: TGTGCCAGCAGCCAACTCGAGGACAGGTTCGGGGAGCTGTTTTTT. It codes for CASSQLEDRFGELFF.

This chain joins TRBV5-6 and TRBJ1-3; 8 bases are a match to TRBD1. The CDR3 is 15 residues long. Trimming cost V 6 bases and J 4 bases; bases outside gene matches: 9. Germline V gives CDR1 SGHDT, CDR2 YYEEEE. CDR3 bases: TGTGCCAGCATTTCCGGGACAGGTAGAGGAAACACCATATATTTT. Translated: CASISGTGRGNTIYF.

This chain connects TRBV6-2 or TRBV6-3 to TRBJ1-1, with TRBD1 matching 8 bases. This CDR3 contains 13 residues. Trimming at V came to 6 bases and at J to 11 bases, leaving 11 bases not matched to a gene. Germline V CDR1 and CDR2: MNHEY, SVGEGT. The CDR3 sequence: CASSLRTGSGAFF. CDR3 bases: TGTGCCAGCAGCCTCCGGACAGGGAGCGGGGCTTTCTTT.

This sequence joins TRBV21-1 and TRBJ1-2; the D call in the table, TRBD1, was not verified against the DNA. TRBV21-1 is marked as a pseudogene. The CDR3 contains 15 residues. DNA for the CDR3: TGTGCCAGCAGCAAAGCGGGTAGGGGGAGTTATGGCTACACCTTC. Protein sequence: CASSKAGRGSYGYTF.

The V and J genes are TRBV10-1 and TRBJ1-1; the D is unclear. With 3 bases removed from V and 3 bases from J, the gap between germline ends came to 8 bases. The germline V gene encodes CDR1 WNHNN and CDR2 SYGVQD (reference sequence). This CDR3 is 13 amino acids long. The CDR3 region is CASSEGGDTEAFF. In DNA form, the CDR3 reads TGCGCCAGCAGTGAAGGTGGAGACACTGAAGCTTTCTTT.

The rearrangement links TRBV19 to TRBJ2-7; TRBD2 is a possible D gene (5 bases). CDR1 is LNHDA and CDR2 is SQIVND in the germline V gene (reference sequence). This CDR3 region has 14 residues. V shed 2 bases and J shed 7 bases, with 15 bases lying between them. This chain's CDR3 is CASSIKSGSGEQYF. For the CDR3, the DNA is TGTGCCAGTAGTATAAAATCGGGGTCGGGGGAGCAGTACTTC.

This chain links TRBV9 with TRBJ2-6, with D maybe TRBD2 (7 bases). CDR1 and CDR2 from the germline V gene are SGDLS and YYNGEE. Trimming cost V 3 bases and J 2 bases, with 12 bases left between them. The CDR3 runs 16 residues. CDR3 loop: CASSAAGAAGANVLTF. CDR3 coding DNA: TGTGCCAGCAGCGCGGCGGGGGCAGCTGGGGCCAACGTCCTGACTTTC.

The sample holds one count of this clone. The gene calls are TRBV5-8 and TRBJ2-3; the D gene is possibly TRBD2 (6 bases). This CDR3 has 16 residues. Germline-derived CDR1 and CDR2 are SGHTS and YDEGEE. The V end was cut by 7 bases, the J end by 2 bases, with 20 bases between. CDR3 sequence (DNA): TGTGCCAGCGACCGGGAGAAAGAGAGGTACACAGATACGCAGTATTTT. Protein sequence: CASDREKERYTDTQYF.

This chain connects TRBV11-3 to TRBJ2-1, with D hard to call. Germline assignment: CDR1 SGHNT and CDR2 YENEEA. The V gene lost 5 bases and the J gene lost 7 bases, with 9 bases spanning the gap. The CDR3 has 12 amino acids. The CDR3 sequence is CASSLGENEQFF. The CDR3 nucleotides are TGTGCCAGCAGCCTAGGTGAGAATGAGCAGTTCTTC.